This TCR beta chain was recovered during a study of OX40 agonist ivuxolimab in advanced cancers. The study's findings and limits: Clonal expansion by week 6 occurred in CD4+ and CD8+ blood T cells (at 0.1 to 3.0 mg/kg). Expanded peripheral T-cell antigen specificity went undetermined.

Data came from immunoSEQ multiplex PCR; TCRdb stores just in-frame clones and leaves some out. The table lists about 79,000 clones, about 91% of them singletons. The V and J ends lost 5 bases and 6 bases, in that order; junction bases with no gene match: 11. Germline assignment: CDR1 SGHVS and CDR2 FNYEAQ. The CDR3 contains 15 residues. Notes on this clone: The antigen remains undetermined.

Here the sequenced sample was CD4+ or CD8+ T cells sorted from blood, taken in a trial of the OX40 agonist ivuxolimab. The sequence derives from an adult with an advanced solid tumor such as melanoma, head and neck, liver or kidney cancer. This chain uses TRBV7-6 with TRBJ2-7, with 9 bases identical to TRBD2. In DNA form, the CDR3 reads TGTGCCAGCAGCCCGCGGGTAGCGGGAGTGATCGAGCAGTACTTC. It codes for CASSPRVAGVIEQYF.